This is a list of T cell receptor beta chains from one sample in a study of CXCR3-negative and CXCR3-positive naive CD8 T cells. After re-calling the 5' RACE reads, TCRdb lists one entry per CDR3 protein, DNA absent. Here the sample table reports 3,500 or so distinct CDR3 sequences. Sequencing was carried out using naive CXCR3- CD8+ T cells from blood. These TCRs come from a human donor in good health. Some clones in this sample may be carry-over from other donors' samples. The CDR3 runs from the conserved cysteine through the conserved F or W. Clone size is stated in some rows and not others, as once, few, many or a class when expanded.

v_call	j_call	clone_size	cdr3_aa
TRBV15	TRBJ2-3	medium-sized	CATSRGVLDRGVTDTQYF
TRBV29-1	TRBJ2-5	medium-sized	CSVLRFEAAPETQYF
TRBV6-5	TRBJ2-2	-	CASSYSVTGELFF
TRBV28	TRBJ2-7	-	CASTDRLKSYEQYF